Listed below are T cell receptor beta chains from one sample, sequenced in a study of T-cell memory formation after mild COVID-19. TCRdb re-analysed the 5' RACE reads in MiXCR, keeping a single row per CDR3 protein. The sample shows some 290,000 distinct CDR3 sequences, about 17% of them seen only once. The sample was PBMCs or a T cell subset sorted from them (not recorded which). These TCRs come from a man younger than 35 who had mild COVID-19 (a few samples of this study predate the infection). Cell type and time point are not known. CDR3s include the opening cysteine and the closing phenylalanine or tryptophan. Fields, in order: J gene, V gene, D gene, clone size, CDR3 DNA, CDR3 protein. D genes are given only for firm matches. Clone size is stated in some rows and not others, as once, few, many or a class when expanded.

J gene: TRBJ1-1
V gene: TRBV6-5
D gene: TRBD1
clone size: .
CDR3 DNA: TGTGCCAGCAGTGTCCGGGACAGGGACTTCTTT
CDR3 protein: CASSVRDRDFF

J gene: TRBJ1-5
V gene: TRBV6-6
D gene: .
clone size: few
CDR3 DNA: TGTGCCAGCAGTTACTCGATCAGGGGAGGCAATCAGCCCCAGCATTTT
CDR3 protein: CASSYSIRGGNQPQHF

J gene: TRBJ1-2
V gene: TRBV7-9
D gene: .
clone size: .
CDR3 DNA: TGTGCCAGCAGCTTACCGGGACGAGGGGCCTATGGCTACACCTTC
CDR3 protein: CASSLPGRGAYGYTF

J gene: TRBJ2-1
V gene: TRBV9
D gene: TRBD1
clone size: many
CDR3 DNA: TGTGCCAGCAGCGTAAGACCGGGACAGTATGAGCAGTTCTTC
CDR3 protein: CASSVRPGQYEQFF

J gene: TRBJ2-3
V gene: TRBV20-1
D gene: .
clone size: .
CDR3 DNA: TGCAGTGCACTCGACAGTCAAGCGGATACGCAGTATTTT
CDR3 protein: CSALDSQADTQYF

J gene: TRBJ2-1
V gene: TRBV6-2/TRBV6-3
D gene: .
clone size: .
CDR3 DNA: TGTTCCAGCAGCCCAGGAGTACACAATGAGCAGTTCTTC
CDR3 protein: CSSSPGVHNEQFF

J gene: TRBJ2-7
V gene: TRBV7-2
D gene: .
clone size: .
CDR3 DNA: TGTGCCAGCAGCTTACAGGGCAACTCCTACGAGCAGTACTTC
CDR3 protein: CASSLQGNSYEQYF

J gene: TRBJ2-3
V gene: TRBV2
D gene: .
clone size: many
CDR3 DNA: TGTGCCAATGGGGGTACAGATACGCAGTATTTT
CDR3 protein: CANGGTDTQYF

J gene: TRBJ2-3
V gene: TRBV10-3
D gene: .
clone size: few
CDR3 DNA: TGTGCCATCAGTACGGGGCCGGGAACAGATACGCAGTATTTT
CDR3 protein: CAISTGPGTDTQYF

J gene: TRBJ2-2
V gene: TRBV6-4
D gene: .
clone size: many
CDR3 DNA: TGTGCCAGCAGTGAAGGGGACACCGGGGAGCTGTTTTTT
CDR3 protein: CASSEGDTGELFF

J gene: TRBJ1-1
V gene: TRBV28
D gene: .
clone size: few
CDR3 DNA: TGTGCCAGTAGGTTTATGAACACTGAAGCTTTCTTT
CDR3 protein: CASRFMNTEAFF

J gene: TRBJ1-4
V gene: TRBV28
D gene: .
clone size: .
CDR3 DNA: TGTGCCAGCAGCGAACAGGGATTAGTTGAAAAACTGTTTTTT
CDR3 protein: CASSEQGLVEKLFF

J gene: TRBJ2-1
V gene: TRBV7-6
D gene: .
clone size: few
CDR3 DNA: TGTGCCAGCAGCTCTTACGGGCCCACGGTCGGCAATGAGCAGTTCTTC
CDR3 protein: CASSSYGPTVGNEQFF

J gene: TRBJ1-1
V gene: TRBV18
D gene: .
clone size: .
CDR3 DNA: TGTGCCAGCTCACCACAAGGGGAACCCCACACTGAAGCTTTCTTT
CDR3 protein: CASSPQGEPHTEAFF

J gene: TRBJ2-3
V gene: TRBV5-1
D gene: .
clone size: many
CDR3 DNA: TGCGCCAGCAGCGATACCGGGCGTGCTAGCACAGATACGCAGTATTTT
CDR3 protein: CASSDTGRASTDTQYF

J gene: TRBJ2-1
V gene: TRBV18
D gene: TRBD1
clone size: .
CDR3 DNA: TGTGCCAGCTCACCTCAGGGGGTACAGCAGTTCTTC
CDR3 protein: CASSPQGVQQFF

J gene: TRBJ2-3
V gene: TRBV5-1
D gene: .
clone size: few
CDR3 DNA: TGCGCCAGCAGCTGGACTCAGGACACAGATACGCAGTATTTT
CDR3 protein: CASSWTQDTDTQYF

J gene: TRBJ2-7
V gene: TRBV11-2
D gene: TRBD2
clone size: few
CDR3 DNA: TGTGCCAGCAGCTTAGATCAGAGCGGGGGTCCTTCCTACGAGCAGTACTTC
CDR3 protein: CASSLDQSGGPSYEQYF

J gene: TRBJ2-1
V gene: TRBV7-3
D gene: TRBD2
clone size: .
CDR3 DNA: TGTGCCAGCAGCCCCCGCGGGGGGGCCGGGCACAATGAGCAGTTCTTC
CDR3 protein: CASSPRGGAGHNEQFF

J gene: TRBJ1-2
V gene: TRBV4-2
D gene: TRBD1
clone size: .
CDR3 DNA: TGTGCCAGCAGCCCAGTCGACAGGGGTGGCTATGGCTACACCTTC
CDR3 protein: CASSPVDRGGYGYTF

J gene: TRBJ1-2
V gene: TRBV7-3
D gene: TRBD1
clone size: few
CDR3 DNA: TGTGCCAGCAGCCCACACCCGACAGGGGGCTATGGCTACACCTTC
CDR3 protein: CASSPHPTGGYGYTF

J gene: TRBJ1-2
V gene: TRBV5-6
D gene: TRBD1
clone size: once
CDR3 DNA: TGTGCCAGCAGGCGACAGGGGAAGTCTTATGGCTACACCTTC
CDR3 protein: CASRRQGKSYGYTF

J gene: TRBJ1-2
V gene: TRBV20-1
D gene: .
clone size: .
CDR3 DNA: TGCAGTGCTAGGGGGGCACGGAACTATGGCTACACCTTC
CDR3 protein: CSARGARNYGYTF

J gene: TRBJ1-1
V gene: TRBV4-1
D gene: .
clone size: .
CDR3 DNA: TGCGCCAGCAGCCGCCCCGGAGGGAAGAACACTGAAGCTTTCTTT
CDR3 protein: CASSRPGGKNTEAFF

J gene: TRBJ1-5
V gene: TRBV24-1
D gene: .
clone size: .
CDR3 DNA: TGTGCCACCAGTGATTGGTGGCAGGGAAATTTTTGGAATCAGCCCCAGCATTTT
CDR3 protein: CATSDWWQGNFWNQPQHF

J gene: TRBJ2-5
V gene: TRBV29-1
D gene: .
clone size: few
CDR3 DNA: TGCAGCGTTTCAGGGATTATGTCAGAGACCCAGTACTTC
CDR3 protein: CSVSGIMSETQYF

J gene: TRBJ2-5
V gene: TRBV6-4
D gene: .
clone size: few
CDR3 DNA: TGTGCCAGCACCGACGGGACCCCCCTAGGGGAGACCCAGTACTTC
CDR3 protein: CASTDGTPLGETQYF

J gene: TRBJ2-1
V gene: TRBV7-3
D gene: .
clone size: .
CDR3 DNA: TGTGCCAGCAGCTTCGGCTTCACTAGGGGGGATGAGCAGTTCTTC
CDR3 protein: CASSFGFTRGDEQFF

J gene: TRBJ2-7
V gene: TRBV19
D gene: .
clone size: .
CDR3 DNA: TGTGCCAGTAGTATCGAGATTGGGGCCACCTACGAGCAGTACTTC
CDR3 protein: CASSIEIGATYEQYF

J gene: TRBJ1-2
V gene: TRBV7-9
D gene: .
clone size: few
CDR3 DNA: TGTGCCAGCAGCTTAGCGGGGGTCGAGGCGGAAGGCTATGGCTACACCTTC
CDR3 protein: CASSLAGVEAEGYGYTF

J gene: TRBJ2-1
V gene: TRBV12-3/TRBV12-4
D gene: TRBD2
clone size: .
CDR3 DNA: TGTGCCAGCAAAGTAGCGGGGGGGCTCTACAATGAGCAGTTCTTC
CDR3 protein: CASKVAGGLYNEQFF

J gene: TRBJ2-7
V gene: TRBV5-1
D gene: TRBD1
clone size: few
CDR3 DNA: TGCGCCAGCAGCAAGGGACAGGGCGACGAGCAGTACTTC
CDR3 protein: CASSKGQGDEQYF

J gene: TRBJ1-6
V gene: TRBV5-1
D gene: TRBD1
clone size: .
CDR3 DNA: TGCGCCAGCAGCTTGGTTACAGGGGGCGCCTATAATTCACCCCTCCACTTT
CDR3 protein: CASSLVTGGAYNSPLHF

J gene: TRBJ2-3
V gene: TRBV4-1
D gene: .
clone size: .
CDR3 DNA: TGCGCCAGCAGCCCCGTGGGGTCGGCAGATACGCAGTATTTT
CDR3 protein: CASSPVGSADTQYF

J gene: TRBJ1-6
V gene: TRBV5-5
D gene: .
clone size: .
CDR3 DNA: TGTGCCAGCAGCTTGGGCGTAGGCTATAATTCACCCCTCCACTTT
CDR3 protein: CASSLGVGYNSPLHF

J gene: TRBJ1-2
V gene: TRBV6-5
D gene: TRBD1
clone size: .
CDR3 DNA: TGTGCCAGCCAGGGACAGGGATTTAACTATGGCTACACCTTC
CDR3 protein: CASQGQGFNYGYTF

J gene: TRBJ2-2
V gene: TRBV5-5
D gene: .
clone size: .
CDR3 DNA: TGTGCCAGCAGGATCGACGGCAACACCGGGGAGCTGTTTTTT
CDR3 protein: CASRIDGNTGELFF

J gene: TRBJ2-1
V gene: TRBV12-3/TRBV12-4
D gene: .
clone size: .
CDR3 DNA: TGTGCCAGCAGTTTTTTCGGTCCCCAGGGGCAGTTCTTC
CDR3 protein: CASSFFGPQGQFF

J gene: TRBJ1-5
V gene: TRBV6-5
D gene: .
clone size: .
CDR3 DNA: TGTGCCAGCAGTCGACAAGGGACATTGGGTCAGCCCCAGCATTTT
CDR3 protein: CASSRQGTLGQPQHF